This T cell receptor beta chain was sequenced during a study of shared clonotypes between healthy human individuals. It was roughly 88 million PBMCs that unsorted samples used for genomic DNA. Clones were read by immunoSEQ multiplex PCR, and TCRdb kept only the in-frame ones, dropping some. The table records hundreds of thousands of clones, 70% to 80% of them present only once. Concerning this clone itself: Its cognate antigen is unknown.

Study observations and caveats: Only blood samples were collected, and tissue repertoires likely differ.

This clonotype originated in a middle-aged woman in good health. Some clones in this sample may be carry-over from other donors' samples. The sample was PBMCs.

For the CDR3, the DNA is TGTGCCAGCAGTTTCCGCCCCCTCCGACCGAACACTGAAGCTTTCTTT. Translated: CASSFRPLRPNTEAFF. V usage is TRBV28 and J usage is TRBJ1-1; D is unresolved. There are 16 residues in the CDR3. Germline values: CDR1 MDHEN, CDR2 SYDVKM. V was shortened by 3 bases and J by 1 base, with 15 bases between the two germline ends.